This entry describes one TCR beta chain. TCRdb's table, derived via immunoSEQ multiplex PCR, lists solely in-frame clones and lacks some. The data show 20,000 to 30,000 clones, roughly 91% seen once. This entry belongs to a study of control samples from healthy donors and cancer patients. The V gene's germline CDR1 is MNHEY and CDR2 SVGEGT. Trimming took 1 base from V and 5 from J, leaving 9 bases between them. The CDR3 contains 14 residues. The sample comprised PBMCs. The TCR comes from a man over 45 with lung cancer. The chain uses TRBV6-2 or TRBV6-3 and TRBJ1-5; a weak D match, TRBD1 (5 bases). The CDR3 loop reads CASSYLQGYQPQHF. CDR3 DNA: TGTGCCAGCAGTTACTTGCAGGGCTATCAGCCCCAGCATTTT.